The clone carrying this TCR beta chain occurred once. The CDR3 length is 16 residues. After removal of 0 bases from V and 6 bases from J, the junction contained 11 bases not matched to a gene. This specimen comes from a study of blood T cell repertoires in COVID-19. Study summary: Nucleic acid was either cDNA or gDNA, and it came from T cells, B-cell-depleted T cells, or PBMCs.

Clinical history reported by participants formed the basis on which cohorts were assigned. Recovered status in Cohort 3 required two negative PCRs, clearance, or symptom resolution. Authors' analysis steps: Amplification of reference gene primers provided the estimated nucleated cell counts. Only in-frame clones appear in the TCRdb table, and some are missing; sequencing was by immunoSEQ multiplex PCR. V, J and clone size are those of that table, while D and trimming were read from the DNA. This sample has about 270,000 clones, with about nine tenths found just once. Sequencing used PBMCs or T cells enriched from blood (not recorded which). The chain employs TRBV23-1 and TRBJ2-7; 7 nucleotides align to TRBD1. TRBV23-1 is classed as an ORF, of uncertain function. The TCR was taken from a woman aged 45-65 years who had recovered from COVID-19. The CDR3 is CASSQSLAGGTSEQYF. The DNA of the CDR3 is TGCGCCAGCAGTCAATCGTTAGCAGGGGGAACCTCCGAGCAGTACTTC.